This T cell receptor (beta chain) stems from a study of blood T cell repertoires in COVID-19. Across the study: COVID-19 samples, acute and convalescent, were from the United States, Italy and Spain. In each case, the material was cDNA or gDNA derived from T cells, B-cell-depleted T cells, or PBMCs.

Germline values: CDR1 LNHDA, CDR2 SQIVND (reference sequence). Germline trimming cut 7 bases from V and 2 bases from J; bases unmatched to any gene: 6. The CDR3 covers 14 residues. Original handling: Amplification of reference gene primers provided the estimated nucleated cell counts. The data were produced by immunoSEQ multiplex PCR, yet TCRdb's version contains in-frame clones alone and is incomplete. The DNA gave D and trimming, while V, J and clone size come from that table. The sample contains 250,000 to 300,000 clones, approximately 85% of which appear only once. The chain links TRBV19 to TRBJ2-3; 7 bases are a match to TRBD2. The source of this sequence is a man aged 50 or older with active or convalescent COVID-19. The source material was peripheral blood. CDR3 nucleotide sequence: TGTGCCAGTACCCGAGCGGGACCCACAGATACGCAGTATTTT. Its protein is CASTRAGPTDTQYF.